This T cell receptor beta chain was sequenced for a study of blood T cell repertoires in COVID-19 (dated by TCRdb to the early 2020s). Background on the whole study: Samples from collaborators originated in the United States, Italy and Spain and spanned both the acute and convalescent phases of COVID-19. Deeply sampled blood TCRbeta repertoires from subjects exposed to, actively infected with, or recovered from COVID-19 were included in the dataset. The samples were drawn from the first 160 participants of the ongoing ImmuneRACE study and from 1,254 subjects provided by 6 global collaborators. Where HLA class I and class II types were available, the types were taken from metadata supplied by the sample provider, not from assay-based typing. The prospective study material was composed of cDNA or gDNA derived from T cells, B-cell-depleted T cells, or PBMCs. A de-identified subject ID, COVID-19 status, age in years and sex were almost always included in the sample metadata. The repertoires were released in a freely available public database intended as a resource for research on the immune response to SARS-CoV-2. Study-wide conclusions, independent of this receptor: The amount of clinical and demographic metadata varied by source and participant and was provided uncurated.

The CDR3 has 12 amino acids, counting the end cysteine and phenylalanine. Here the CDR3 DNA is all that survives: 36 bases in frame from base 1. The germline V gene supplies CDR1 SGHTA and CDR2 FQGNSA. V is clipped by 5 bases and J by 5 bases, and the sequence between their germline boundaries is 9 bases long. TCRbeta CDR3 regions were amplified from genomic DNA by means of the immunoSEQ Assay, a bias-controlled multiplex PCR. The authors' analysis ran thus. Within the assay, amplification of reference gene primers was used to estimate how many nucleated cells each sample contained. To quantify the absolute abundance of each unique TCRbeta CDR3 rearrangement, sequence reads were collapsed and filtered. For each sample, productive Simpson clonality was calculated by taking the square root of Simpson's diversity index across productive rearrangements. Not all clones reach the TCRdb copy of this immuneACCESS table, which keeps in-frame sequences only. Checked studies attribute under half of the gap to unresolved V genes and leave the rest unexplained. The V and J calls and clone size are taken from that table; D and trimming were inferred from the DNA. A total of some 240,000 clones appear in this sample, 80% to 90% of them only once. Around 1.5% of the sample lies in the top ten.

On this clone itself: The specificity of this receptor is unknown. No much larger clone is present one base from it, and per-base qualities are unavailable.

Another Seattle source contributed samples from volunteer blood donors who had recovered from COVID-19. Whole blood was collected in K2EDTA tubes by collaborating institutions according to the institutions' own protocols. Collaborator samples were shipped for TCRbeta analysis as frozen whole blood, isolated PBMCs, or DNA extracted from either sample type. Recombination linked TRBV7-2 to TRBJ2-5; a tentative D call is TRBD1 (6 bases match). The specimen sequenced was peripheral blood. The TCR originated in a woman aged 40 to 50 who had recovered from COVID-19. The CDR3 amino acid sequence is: CASSQQGETQYF. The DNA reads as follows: TGTGCCAGCAGCCAGCAGGGGGAGACCCAGTACTTC.